This T cell receptor beta chain was recovered during a study of Graves' ophthalmopathy and Graves' hyperthyroidism. Across the study: Peripheral blood was collected at initial diagnosis, before any treatment. Study-level findings and limits: Thyroid clonotypes that were expanded above 0.001 frequency mostly also appeared in blood. Stable hyperthyroidism and ophthalmopathy were told apart by a 13-signature model, which achieved 85% to 90% sensitivity and roughly 80% specificity.

Regarding this clonotype: The target antigen is unknown.

RNA served as the template for amplifying TCR beta CDR3 regions. HTBI primers were employed in first-round RT-PCR, then a second-round multiplex PCR followed. TCRdb ran MiXCR on the multiplex PCR reads and lists one entry per CDR3 protein. This table holds hundreds of thousands of distinct CDR3 sequences, roughly 20% found once. The CDR3 length is 14 residues. The germline V and J ends were trimmed by 3 bases and 4 bases, with 12 bases remaining between them. Germline loops: CDR1 MRHNA, CDR2 SNTAGT. Material for sequencing was peripheral blood. This TCR was recovered from a woman aged 18-35 years with stable Graves' hyperthyroidism. The chain links TRBV6-4 to TRBJ1-1; D is possibly TRBD1 (6 bases). The CDR3 here is CASSEGTGSTEAFF. Written as DNA, the CDR3 is TGTGCCAGCAGTGAGGGAACAGGGTCCACTGAAGCTTTCTTT.